This record looks at one T cell receptor beta chain sequence and its context. The target antigen is unknown. This entry belongs to a study of CD8+ T cells in alopecia areata. Study in general: Severity in treated patients was scored by percentage of scalp area affected.

Treatment specified: oral pan-JAK inhibitor, 5-10 mg twice daily. The CDR3 is made up of 15 amino acids. From germline, CDR1 is LNHDA and CDR2 SQIVND (reference sequence). V was pared by 2 bases and J by 6 bases, with 14 bases between. Isolated RNA was reverse transcribed into cDNA used as the sequencing template. The data were produced by immunoSEQ multiplex PCR, yet TCRdb's version contains in-frame clones alone and is incomplete. The sample includes 150,000 to 200,000 clones, around three fifths of them seen just once. Overall study results and limits: Among the top 100, expanded CD8+ clones, as well as scalp clonality, were significantly decreased by tofacitinib. Normal skin's resident alphabeta T cells are also sequenced in scalp samples.

The gene calls are TRBV19 and TRBJ1-5, with D maybe TRBD1 (5 bases). The source material was CD4+ T cells sorted from blood, sampled at week 24, from a patient treated with tofacitinib. The TCR comes from a human donor with alopecia areata. CDR3: CASSIQGRQGQPQHF. CDR3 bases: TGTGCCAGTAGTATACAGGGAAGGCAAGGTCAGCCCCAGCATTTT. The variable domain in full, completed from reference TRBV19 and TRBJ1-5, reads DGGITQSPKYLFRKEGQNVTLSCEQNLNHDAMYWYRQDPGQGLRLIYYSQIVNDFQKGDIAEGYSVSREKKESFPLTVTSAQKNPTAFYLCASSIQGRQGQPQHFGDGTRLSIL.